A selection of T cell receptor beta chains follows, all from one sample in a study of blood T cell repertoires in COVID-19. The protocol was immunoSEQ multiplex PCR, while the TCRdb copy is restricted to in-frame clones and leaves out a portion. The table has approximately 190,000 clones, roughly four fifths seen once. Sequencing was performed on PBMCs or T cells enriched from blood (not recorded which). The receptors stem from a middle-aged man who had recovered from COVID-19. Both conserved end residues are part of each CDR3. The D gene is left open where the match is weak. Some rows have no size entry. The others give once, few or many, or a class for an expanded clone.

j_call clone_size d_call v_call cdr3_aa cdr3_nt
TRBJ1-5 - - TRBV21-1 CASSTDRLGQPQHF TGTGCCAGCAGCACCGACAGATTAGGACAGCCCCAGCATTTT
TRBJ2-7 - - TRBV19 CASRKGTGAYEQYF TGTGCCAGTAGGAAAGGAACCGGGGCCTACGAGCAGTACTTC
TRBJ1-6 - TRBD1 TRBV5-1 CASSLNAGQGYSPLHF TGCGCCAGCAGCTTGAACGCGGGACAGGGATACTCACCCCTCCACTTT
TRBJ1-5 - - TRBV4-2 CASSQEGHGQGQPQHF TGTGCCAGCAGCCAAGAAGGGCACGGCCAGGGGCAGCCCCAGCATTTT
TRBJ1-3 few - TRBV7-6 CASSLGFLTGSGNTIYF TGTGCCAGCAGCTTAGGCTTCTTAACAGGCTCTGGAAACACCATATATTTT
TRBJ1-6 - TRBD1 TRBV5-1 CASSLLTGGINSPLHF TGCGCCAGCAGCTTGCTCACAGGGGGAATTAATTCACCCCTCCACTTT
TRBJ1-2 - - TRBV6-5 CASSYSKGTPVGYTF TGTGCCAGCAGTTACTCCAAAGGGACTCCGGTCGGCTACACCTTC
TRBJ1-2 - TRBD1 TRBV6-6 CASSARQGGIGYTF TGTGCCAGCAGTGCCAGACAGGGGGGTATAGGCTACACCTTC
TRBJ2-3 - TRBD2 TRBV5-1 CASSLGTSGGTDTQYF TGCGCCAGCAGCTTGGGGACTAGCGGGGGAACAGATACGCAGTATTTT
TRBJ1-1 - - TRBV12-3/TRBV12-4 CASSPGVNTEAFF TGTGCCAGCAGCCCAGGGGTAAACACTGAAGCTTTCTTT
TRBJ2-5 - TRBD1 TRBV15 CATSPRTGGAETQYF TGTGCCACCAGCCCTCGGACAGGGGGCGCGGAGACCCAGTACTTC
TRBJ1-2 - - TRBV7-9 CASSLEVQAHGYTF TGTGCCAGCAGCTTAGAGGTACAGGCTCATGGCTACACCTTC
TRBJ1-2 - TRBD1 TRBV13 CASSQLRDRDYGYTF TGTGCCAGCAGTCAACTCCGGGACAGGGACTATGGCTACACCTTC
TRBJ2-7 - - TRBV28 CASSLGQIRYEQYF TGTGCCAGCAGTTTAGGCCAAATCCGCTACGAGCAGTACTTC
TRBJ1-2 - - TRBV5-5 CASSLVGGSGYTF TGTGCCAGCAGCTTGGTAGGGGGTAGTGGCTACACCTTC
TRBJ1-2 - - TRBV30 CAWSGRVGGYTF TGTGCCTGGAGTGGCAGGGTCGGCGGCTACACCTTC
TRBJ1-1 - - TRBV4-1 CASSQEGAMNTEAFF TGCGCCAGCAGCCAAGAAGGGGCTATGAACACTGAAGCTTTCTTT
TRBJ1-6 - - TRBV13 CASSLGQGQGSSPLHF TGTGCCAGCAGCTTAGGGCAGGGTCAAGGGTCCTCACCCCTCCACTTT
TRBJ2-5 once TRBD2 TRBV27 CASSAGGPGETQYF TGTGCCAGCTCAGCGGGGGGGCCGGGGGAGACCCAGTACTTC
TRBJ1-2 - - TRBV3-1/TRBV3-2 CASSQEPGVDYGYTF TGTGCCAGCAGCCAAGAGCCAGGGGTTGACTATGGCTACACCTTC
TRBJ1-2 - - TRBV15 CATREGTYGYTF TGTGCCACCAGGGAGGGGACCTATGGCTACACCTTC
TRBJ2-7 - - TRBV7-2 CASGPRGYEQYF TGTGCCAGCGGCCCAAGGGGCTACGAGCAGTACTTC
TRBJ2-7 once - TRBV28 CASSNFKGQTTYEQYF TGTGCCAGCAGCAACTTCAAAGGACAGACTACCTACGAGCAGTACTTC
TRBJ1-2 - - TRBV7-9 CASSLAGGTYGYTF TGTGCCAGCAGCTTAGCAGGGGGAACCTATGGCTACACCTTC
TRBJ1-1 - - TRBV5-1 CASSRRETTEAFF TGCGCCAGCAGCCGCCGAGAGACAACTGAAGCTTTCTTT
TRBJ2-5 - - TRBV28 CASSLNPSETQYF TGTGCCAGCAGTTTGAACCCGAGCGAGACCCAGTACTTC
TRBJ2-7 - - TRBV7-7 CASSPFQGSYEQYF TGTGCTAGCAGCCCCTTCCAGGGTTCGTACGAGCAGTACTTC
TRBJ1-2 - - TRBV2 CASAGNNYGYTF TGTGCCAGCGCAGGGAACAACTATGGCTACACCTTC
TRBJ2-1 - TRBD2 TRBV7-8 CASSFLAGGYVF TGTGCCAGCAGCTTTTTAGCGGGGGGGTATGTCTTC
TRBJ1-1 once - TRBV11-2 CASSLERTVAFF TGTGCCAGCAGCTTAGAGAGGACAGTGGCTTTCTTT
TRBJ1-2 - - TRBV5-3 CARSPRQEGYTF TGTGCCAGAAGCCCCAGACAAGAAGGCTACACCTTC
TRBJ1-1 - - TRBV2 CASKRREGIGTEAFF TGTGCCAGCAAGCGGAGAGAAGGGATAGGCACTGAAGCTTTCTTT
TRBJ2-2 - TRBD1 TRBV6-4 CASSQEAGGNTGELFF TGTGCCAGCAGCCAGGAGGCAGGGGGGAACACCGGGGAGCTGTTTTTT
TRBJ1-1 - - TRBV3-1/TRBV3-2 CASSPPAGTNTEAFF TGTGCCAGCAGCCCGCCGGCGGGGACGAACACTGAAGCTTTCTTT
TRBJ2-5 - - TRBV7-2 CASSLGTQRGETQYF TGTGCCAGCAGCTTAGGGACCCAAAGAGGGGAGACCCAGTACTTC
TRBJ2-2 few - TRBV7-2 CASSPTTGELFF TGTGCCAGCAGCCCCACTACCGGGGAGCTGTTTTTT
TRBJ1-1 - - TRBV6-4 CASSVRASTEAFF TGTGCCAGCAGTGTCAGGGCATCGACTGAAGCTTTCTTT
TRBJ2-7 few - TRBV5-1 CASSLKGIPYEQYF TGCGCCAGCAGCTTGAAGGGGATCCCCTACGAGCAGTACTTC
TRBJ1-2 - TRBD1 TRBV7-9 CASSPKDRALYGYTF TGTGCCAGCAGCCCTAAGGACAGGGCACTCTATGGCTACACCTTC
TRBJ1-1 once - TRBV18 CASSTTQNTEAFF TGTGCCAGCTCTACGACACAGAACACTGAAGCTTTCTTT
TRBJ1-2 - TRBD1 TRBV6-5 CASSYSAGGPYGYTF TGTGCCAGCAGTTACTCGGCAGGGGGTCCCTATGGCTACACCTTC
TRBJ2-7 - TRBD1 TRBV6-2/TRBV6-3 CASSTSDRDEQYF TGTGCCAGCAGTACCTCGGACAGGGACGAGCAGTACTTC
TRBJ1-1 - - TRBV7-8 CASSRGRGFEAFF TGTGCCAGCAGCCGAGGGAGGGGATTTGAAGCTTTCTTT
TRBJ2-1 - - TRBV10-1 CASSESTHNEQFF TGCGCCAGCAGTGAGAGCACCCACAATGAGCAGTTCTTC
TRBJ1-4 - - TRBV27 CASSLSGAQEKLFF TGTGCCAGCAGTTTATCAGGGGCTCAGGAAAAACTGTTTTTT